This entry concerns a single T cell receptor beta chain. When the RNA was reverse transcribed, random hexamers were used with an input of about 0.5 to 1 ug. Amplification of TCR beta CDR3 used immunoSEQ multiplex PCR across 54 Vbeta and 13 Jbeta. TCRdb redid the calling of the immunoSEQ multiplex PCR reads with MiXCR, one entry per CDR3 protein. Among 95,000 to 150,000 distinct CDR3 sequences listed, approximately 96% were seen once. The data are from a study of CD8 T cells in Susac syndrome. V gave up 2 bases and J gave up 3 bases, with 5 bases separating them. The CDR3 contains 12 residues. Germline lookup yields CDR1 DFQATT and CDR2 SNEGSKA (reference sequence). TEMRA cells were FACS-enriched, and CD8+ and CD4+ T cells were isolated negatively.

The TCR sequence derives from a human donor with Susac syndrome. Material: CD4+ T cells from PBMCs. The rearrangement links TRBV20-1 to TRBJ1-5; D is unclear. The CDR3 spells CSARQYNQPQHF. The CDR3 nucleotides are TGCAGTGCTAGACAGTACAATCAGCCCCAGCATTTT.